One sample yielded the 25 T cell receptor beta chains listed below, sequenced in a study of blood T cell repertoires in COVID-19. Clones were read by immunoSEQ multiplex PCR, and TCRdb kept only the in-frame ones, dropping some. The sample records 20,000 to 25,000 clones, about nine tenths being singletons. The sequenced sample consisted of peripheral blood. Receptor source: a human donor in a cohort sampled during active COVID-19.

CDR3 DNA sequence: TGTGCCAGCAGCCTCGGGGGAGACTATGGCTACACCTTC. It encodes CASSLGGDYGYTF. The chain combines TRBV6-6 with TRBJ1-2, with D possibly TRBD1 on 5 matching bases. V was cut by 6 bases and J by 3 bases, with 11 bases left in between. The CDR3 loop spans 13 amino acids. CDR1 and CDR2 from the germline V gene are MNHNY and SVGAGI (reference sequence).

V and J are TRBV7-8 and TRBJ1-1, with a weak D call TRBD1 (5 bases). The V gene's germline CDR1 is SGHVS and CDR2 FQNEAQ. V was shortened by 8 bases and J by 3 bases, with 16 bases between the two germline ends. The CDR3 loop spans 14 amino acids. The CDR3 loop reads CASGPQTTDTEAFF. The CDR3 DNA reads TGTGCCAGCGGACCCCAAACGACAGACACTGAAGCTTTCTTT.

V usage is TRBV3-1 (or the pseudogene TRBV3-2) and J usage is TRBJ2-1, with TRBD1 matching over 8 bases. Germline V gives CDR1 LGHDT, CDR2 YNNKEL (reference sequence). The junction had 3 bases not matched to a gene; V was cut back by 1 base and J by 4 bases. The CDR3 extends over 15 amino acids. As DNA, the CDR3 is TGTGCCAGCAGCCAAGGGCGACAGGGGTACAATGAGCAGTTCTTC. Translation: CASSQGRQGYNEQFF.

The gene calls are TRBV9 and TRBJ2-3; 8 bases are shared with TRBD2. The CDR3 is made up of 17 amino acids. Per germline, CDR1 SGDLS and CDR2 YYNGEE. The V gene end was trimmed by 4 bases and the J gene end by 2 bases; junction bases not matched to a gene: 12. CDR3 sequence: CASSQTAGAIPTDTQYF. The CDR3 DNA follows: TGTGCCAGCAGCCAAACAGCGGGGGCAATCCCCACAGATACGCAGTATTTT.

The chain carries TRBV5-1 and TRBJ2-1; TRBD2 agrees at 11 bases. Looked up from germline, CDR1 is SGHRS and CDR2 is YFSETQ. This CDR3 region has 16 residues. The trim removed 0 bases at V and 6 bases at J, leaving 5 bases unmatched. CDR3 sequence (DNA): TGCGCCAGCAGCTTGGCCACTAGCGGGGGCTTCAATGAGCAGTTCTTC. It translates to CASSLATSGGFNEQFF. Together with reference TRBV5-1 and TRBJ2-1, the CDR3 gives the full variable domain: KAGVTQTPRYLIKTRGQQVTLSCSPISGHRSVSWYQQTPGQGLQFLFEYFSETQRNKGNFPGRFSGRQFSNSRSEMNVSTLELGDSALYLCASSLATSGGFNEQFFGPGTRLTVL.

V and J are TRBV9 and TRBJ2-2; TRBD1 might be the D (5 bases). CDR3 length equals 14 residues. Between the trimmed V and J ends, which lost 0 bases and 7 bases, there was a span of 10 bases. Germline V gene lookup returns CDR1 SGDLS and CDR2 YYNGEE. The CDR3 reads CASSVGLGVGELFF. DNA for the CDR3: TGTGCCAGCAGCGTAGGTTTAGGGGTCGGGGAGCTGTTTTTT.

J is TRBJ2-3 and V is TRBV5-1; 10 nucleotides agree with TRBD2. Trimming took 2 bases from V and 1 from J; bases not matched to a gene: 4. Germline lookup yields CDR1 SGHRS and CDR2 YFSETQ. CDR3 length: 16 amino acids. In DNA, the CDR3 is TGCGCCAGCAGCTTAGGACTAGCGGACCGCACAGATACGCAGTATTTT. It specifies CASSLGLADRTDTQYF. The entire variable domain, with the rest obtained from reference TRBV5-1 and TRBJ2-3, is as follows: KAGVTQTPRYLIKTRGQQVTLSCSPISGHRSVSWYQQTPGQGLQFLFEYFSETQRNKGNFPGRFSGRQFSNSRSEMNVSTLELGDSALYLCASSLGLADRTDTQYFGPGTRLTVL.

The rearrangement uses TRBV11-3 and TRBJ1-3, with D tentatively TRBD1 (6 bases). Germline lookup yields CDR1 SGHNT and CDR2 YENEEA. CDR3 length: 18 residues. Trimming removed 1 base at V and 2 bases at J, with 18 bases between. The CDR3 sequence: CASSLGGGTGNTGNTIYF. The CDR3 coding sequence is TGTGCCAGCAGCTTAGGCGGTGGAACAGGGAACACTGGAAACACCATATATTTT.

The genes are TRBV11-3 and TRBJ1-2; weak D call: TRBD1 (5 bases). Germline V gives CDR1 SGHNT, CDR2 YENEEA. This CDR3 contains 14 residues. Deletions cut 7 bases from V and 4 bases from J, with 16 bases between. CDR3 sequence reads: CASTSTRGVYGYTF. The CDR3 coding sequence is TGTGCCAGCACCAGTACCCGGGGGGTCTATGGCTACACCTTC. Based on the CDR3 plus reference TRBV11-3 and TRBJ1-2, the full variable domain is EAGVVQSPRYKIIEKKQPVAFWCNPISGHNTLYWYLQNLGQGPELLIRYENEEAVDDSQLPKDRFSAERLKGVDSTLKIQPAELGDSAVYLCASTSTRGVYGYTFGSGTRLTVV.

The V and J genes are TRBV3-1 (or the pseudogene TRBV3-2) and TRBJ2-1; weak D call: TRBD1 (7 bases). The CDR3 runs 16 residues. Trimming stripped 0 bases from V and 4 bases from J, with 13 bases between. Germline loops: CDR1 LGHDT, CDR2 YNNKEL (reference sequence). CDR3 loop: CASSQDRRGEYNEQFF. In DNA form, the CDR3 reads TGTGCCAGCAGCCAAGATCGCAGGGGGGAATACAATGAGCAGTTCTTC.

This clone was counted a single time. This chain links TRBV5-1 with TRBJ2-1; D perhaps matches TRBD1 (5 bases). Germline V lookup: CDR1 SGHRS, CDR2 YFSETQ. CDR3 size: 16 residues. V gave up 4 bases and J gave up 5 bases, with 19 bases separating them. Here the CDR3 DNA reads TGCGCCAGCAGCCCTCAGCTCCAGGGAACACACAATGAGCAGTTCTTC. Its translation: CASSPQLQGTHNEQFF.

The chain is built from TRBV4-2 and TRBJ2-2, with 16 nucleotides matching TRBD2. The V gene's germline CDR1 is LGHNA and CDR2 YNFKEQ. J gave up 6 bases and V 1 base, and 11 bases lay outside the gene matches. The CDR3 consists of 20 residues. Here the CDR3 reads CASSQALSGTSGGAAGELFF. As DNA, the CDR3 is TGTGCCAGCAGCCAAGCGCTTTCCGGGACTAGCGGGGGGGCCGCCGGGGAGCTGTTTTTT.

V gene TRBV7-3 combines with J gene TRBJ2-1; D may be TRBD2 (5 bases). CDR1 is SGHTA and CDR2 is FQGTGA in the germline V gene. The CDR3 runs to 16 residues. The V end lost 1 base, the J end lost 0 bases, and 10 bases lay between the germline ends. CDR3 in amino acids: CASSLSTGSSYNEQFF. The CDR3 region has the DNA TGTGCCAGCAGCTTAAGTACGGGGAGCTCCTACAATGAGCAGTTCTTC.

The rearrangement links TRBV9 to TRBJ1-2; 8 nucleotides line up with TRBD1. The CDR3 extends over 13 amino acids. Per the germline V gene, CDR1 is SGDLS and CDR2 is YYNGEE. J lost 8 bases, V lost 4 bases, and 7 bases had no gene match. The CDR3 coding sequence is TGTGCCAGCAGCACCCGGACAGGGTTCGGCTACACCTTC. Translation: CASSTRTGFGYTF.

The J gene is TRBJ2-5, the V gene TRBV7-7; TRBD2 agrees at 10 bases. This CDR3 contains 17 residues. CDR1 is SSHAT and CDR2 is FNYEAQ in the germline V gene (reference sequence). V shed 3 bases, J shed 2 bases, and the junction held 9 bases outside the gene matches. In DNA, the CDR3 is TGTGCCAGCAGCTTCTGGCTAGCGGGGGCCTCTCAAGAGACCCAGTACTTC. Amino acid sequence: CASSFWLAGASQETQYF.

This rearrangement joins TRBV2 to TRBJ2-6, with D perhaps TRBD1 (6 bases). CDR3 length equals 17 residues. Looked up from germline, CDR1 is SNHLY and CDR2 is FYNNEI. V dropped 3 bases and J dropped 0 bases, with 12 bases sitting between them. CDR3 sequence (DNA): TGTGCCAGCAGTGATAAAGACAGGCTCTCTGGGGCCAACGTCCTGACTTTC. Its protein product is CASSDKDRLSGANVLTF.

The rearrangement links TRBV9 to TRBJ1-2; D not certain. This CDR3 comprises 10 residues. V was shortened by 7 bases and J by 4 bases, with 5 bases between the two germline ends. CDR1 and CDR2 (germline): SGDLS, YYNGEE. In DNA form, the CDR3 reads TGTGCCAGCGCAGGCTATGGCTACACCTTC. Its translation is CASAGYGYTF. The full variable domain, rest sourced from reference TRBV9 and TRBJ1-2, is DSGVTQTPKHLITATGQRVTLRCSPRSGDLSVYWYQQSLDQGLQFLIQYYNGEERAKGNILERFSAQQFPDLHSELNLSSLELGDSALYFCASAGYGYTFGSGTRLTVV.

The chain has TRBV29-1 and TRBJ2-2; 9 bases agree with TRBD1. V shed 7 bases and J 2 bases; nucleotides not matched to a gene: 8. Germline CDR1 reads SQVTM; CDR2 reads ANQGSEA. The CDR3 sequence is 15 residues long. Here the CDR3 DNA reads TGCAGCGCCCGCGAGGGACAGGGAAACACCGGGGAGCTGTTTTTT. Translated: CSAREGQGNTGELFF.

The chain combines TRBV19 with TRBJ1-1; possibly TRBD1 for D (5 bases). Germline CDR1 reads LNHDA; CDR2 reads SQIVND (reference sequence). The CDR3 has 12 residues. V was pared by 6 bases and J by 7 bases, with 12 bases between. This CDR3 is CASRTDSIEAFF. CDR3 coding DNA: TGTGCCAGTAGAACCGACAGTATTGAAGCTTTCTTT.

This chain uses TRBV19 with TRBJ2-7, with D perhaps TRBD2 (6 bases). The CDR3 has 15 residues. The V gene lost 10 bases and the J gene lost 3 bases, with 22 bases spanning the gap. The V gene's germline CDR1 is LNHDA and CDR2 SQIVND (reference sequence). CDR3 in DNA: TGTGCCACGACTCCGGGGATGGGGGGTTTCTACGAGCAGTACTTC. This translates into CATTPGMGGFYEQYF.

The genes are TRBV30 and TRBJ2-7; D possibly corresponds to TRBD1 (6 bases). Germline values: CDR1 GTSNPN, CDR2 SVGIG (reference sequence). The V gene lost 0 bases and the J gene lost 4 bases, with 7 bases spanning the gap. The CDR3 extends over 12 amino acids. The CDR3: CAWSVQGYEQYF. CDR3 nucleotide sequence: TGTGCCTGGAGTGTACAGGGATACGAGCAGTACTTC.

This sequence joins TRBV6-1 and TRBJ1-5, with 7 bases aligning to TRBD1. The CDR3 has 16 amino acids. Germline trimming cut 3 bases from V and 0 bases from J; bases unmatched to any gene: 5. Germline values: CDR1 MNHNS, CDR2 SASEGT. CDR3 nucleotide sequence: TGTGCCAGCAGTGAGCAGGGGGGCATTAGCAATCAGCCCCAGCATTTT. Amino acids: CASSEQGGISNQPQHF.

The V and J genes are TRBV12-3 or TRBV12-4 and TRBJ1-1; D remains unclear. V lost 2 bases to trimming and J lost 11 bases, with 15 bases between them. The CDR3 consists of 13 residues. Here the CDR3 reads CASSLFSPERAFF. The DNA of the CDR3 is TGTGCCAGCAGTTTATTTTCTCCTGAGCGGGCTTTCTTT.

In DNA, the CDR3 is TGTGCCAGCCTCTTAAAGTCCGGGGGGCGAACTGAAGCTTTCTTT. Its protein product is CASLLKSGGRTEAFF. The chain links TRBV6-5 to TRBJ1-1; the D gene is possibly TRBD1 (6 bases). CDR3 length: 15 amino acids. Germline V CDR1 and CDR2: MNHEY, SVGAGI. Trimming pared 8 bases from V and 5 bases from J, leaving 21 bases between.

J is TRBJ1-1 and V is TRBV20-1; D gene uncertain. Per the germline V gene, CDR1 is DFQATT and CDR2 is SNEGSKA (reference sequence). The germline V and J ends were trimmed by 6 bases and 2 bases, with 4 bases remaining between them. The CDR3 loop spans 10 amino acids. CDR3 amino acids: CSAVNTEAFF. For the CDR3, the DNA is TGCAGTGCCGTAAACACTGAAGCTTTCTTT.